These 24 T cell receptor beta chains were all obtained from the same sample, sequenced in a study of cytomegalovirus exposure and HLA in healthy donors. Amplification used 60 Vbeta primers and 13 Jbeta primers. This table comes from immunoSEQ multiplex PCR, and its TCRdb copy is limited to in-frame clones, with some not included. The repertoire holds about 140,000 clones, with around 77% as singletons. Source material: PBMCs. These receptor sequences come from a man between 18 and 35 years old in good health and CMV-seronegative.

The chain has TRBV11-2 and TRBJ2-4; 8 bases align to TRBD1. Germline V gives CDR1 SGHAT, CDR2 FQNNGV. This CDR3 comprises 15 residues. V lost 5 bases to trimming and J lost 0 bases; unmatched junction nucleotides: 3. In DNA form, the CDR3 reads TGTGCCAGCAGCGGGACAGGCGCAGCCAAAAACATTCAGTACTTC. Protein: CASSGTGAAKNIQYF.

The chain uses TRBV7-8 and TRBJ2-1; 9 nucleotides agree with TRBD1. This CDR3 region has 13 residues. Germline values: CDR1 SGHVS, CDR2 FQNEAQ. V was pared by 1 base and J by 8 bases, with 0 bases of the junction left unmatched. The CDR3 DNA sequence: TGTGCCAGCAGCTTAGGGACAGGGGATGAGCAGTTCTTC. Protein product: CASSLGTGDEQFF.

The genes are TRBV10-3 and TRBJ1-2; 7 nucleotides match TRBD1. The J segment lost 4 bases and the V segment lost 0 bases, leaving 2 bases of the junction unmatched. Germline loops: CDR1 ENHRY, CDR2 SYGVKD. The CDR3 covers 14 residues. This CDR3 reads CAISESGQSYGYTF. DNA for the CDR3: TGTGCCATCAGTGAGTCGGGACAGTCCTATGGCTACACCTTC.

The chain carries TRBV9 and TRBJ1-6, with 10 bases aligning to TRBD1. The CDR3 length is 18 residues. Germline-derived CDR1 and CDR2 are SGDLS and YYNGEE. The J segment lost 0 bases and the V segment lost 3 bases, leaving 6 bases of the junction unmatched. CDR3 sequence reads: CASSEGQGVTSYNSPLHF. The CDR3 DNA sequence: TGTGCCAGCAGCGAAGGACAGGGGGTTACCTCCTATAATTCACCCCTCCACTTT.

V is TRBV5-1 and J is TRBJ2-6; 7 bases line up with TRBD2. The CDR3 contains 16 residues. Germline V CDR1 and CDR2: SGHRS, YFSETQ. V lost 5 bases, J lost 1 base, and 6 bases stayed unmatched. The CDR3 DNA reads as TGCGCCAGCAGAGGCAGGGAGGGGTCTGGGGCCAACGTCCTGACTTTC. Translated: CASRGREGSGANVLTF.

In DNA, the CDR3 is TGTGCCAGCAGCTTGAGGACAGGAGCTCTTAGCAATCAGCCCCAGCATTTT. It yields the protein CASSLRTGALSNQPQHF. The chain links TRBV5-6 to TRBJ1-5; the match to TRBD1 covers 7 bases. The trim removed 1 base at V and 0 bases at J, leaving 7 bases unmatched. CDR3 length equals 17 residues. Germline CDR1 and CDR2: SGHDT and YYEEEE.

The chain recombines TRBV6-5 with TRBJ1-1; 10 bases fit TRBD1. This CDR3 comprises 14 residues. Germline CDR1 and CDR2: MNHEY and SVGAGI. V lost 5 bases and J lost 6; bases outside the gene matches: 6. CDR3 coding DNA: TGTGCCAGCAGTCTGGACAGGGGGTTGGCTGAAGCTTTCTTT. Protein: CASSLDRGLAEAFF.

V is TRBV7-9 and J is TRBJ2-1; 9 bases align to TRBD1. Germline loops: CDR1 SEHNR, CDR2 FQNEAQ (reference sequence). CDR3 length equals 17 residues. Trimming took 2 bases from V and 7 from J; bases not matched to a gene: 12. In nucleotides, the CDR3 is TGTGCCAGCAGCTTAATGGGGACAGGGATAGGGAAGAATGAGCAGTTCTTC. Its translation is CASSLMGTGIGKNEQFF.

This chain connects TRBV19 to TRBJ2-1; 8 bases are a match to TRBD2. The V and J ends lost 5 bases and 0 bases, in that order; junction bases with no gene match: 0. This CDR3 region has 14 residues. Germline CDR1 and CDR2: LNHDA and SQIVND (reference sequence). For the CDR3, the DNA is TGTGCCAGTAGTGCGGGGGGCTCCTACAATGAGCAGTTCTTC. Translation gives CASSAGGSYNEQFF.

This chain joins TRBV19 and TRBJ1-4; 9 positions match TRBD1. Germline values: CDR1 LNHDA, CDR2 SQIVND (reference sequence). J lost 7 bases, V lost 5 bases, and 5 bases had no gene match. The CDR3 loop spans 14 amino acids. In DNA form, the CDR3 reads TGTGCCAGTAGTCCCGCGGACAGGGGTGAAAAACTGTTTTTT. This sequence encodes CASSPADRGEKLFF.

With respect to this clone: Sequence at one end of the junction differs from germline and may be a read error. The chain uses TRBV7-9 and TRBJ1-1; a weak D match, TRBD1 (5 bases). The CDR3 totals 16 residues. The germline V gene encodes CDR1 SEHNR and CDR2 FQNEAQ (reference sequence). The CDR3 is CSSSLVVGGTNTEAFF. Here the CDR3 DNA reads TGTTCCAGCAGCTTAGTCGTCGGGGGGACGAACACTGAAGCTTTCTTT.

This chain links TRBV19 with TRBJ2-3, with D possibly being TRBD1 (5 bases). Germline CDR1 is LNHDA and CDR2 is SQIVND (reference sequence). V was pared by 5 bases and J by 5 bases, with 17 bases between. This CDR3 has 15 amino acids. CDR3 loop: CASSANQGAVDTQYF. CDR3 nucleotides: TGTGCCAGTAGTGCCAACCAAGGGGCGGTAGATACGCAGTATTTT. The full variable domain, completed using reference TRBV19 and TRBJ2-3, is DGGITQSPKYLFRKEGQNVTLSCEQNLNHDAMYWYRQDPGQGLRLIYYSQIVNDFQKGDIAEGYSVSREKKESFPLTVTSAQKNPTAFYLCASSANQGAVDTQYFGPGTRLTVL.

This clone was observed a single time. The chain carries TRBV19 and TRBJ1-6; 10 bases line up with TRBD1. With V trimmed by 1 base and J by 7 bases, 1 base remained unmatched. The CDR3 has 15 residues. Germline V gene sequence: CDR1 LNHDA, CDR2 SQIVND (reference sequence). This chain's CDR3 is CASSIGTGGNSPLHF. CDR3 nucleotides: TGTGCCAGTAGTATAGGGACAGGGGGAAATTCACCCCTCCACTTT.

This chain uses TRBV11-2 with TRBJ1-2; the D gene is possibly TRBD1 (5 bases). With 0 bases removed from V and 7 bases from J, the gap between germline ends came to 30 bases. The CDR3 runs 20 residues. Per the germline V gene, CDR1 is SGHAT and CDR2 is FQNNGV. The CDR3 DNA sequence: TGTGCCAGCAGCTTAGACGGAGGGCAGGGATCTCGGGGAATCAACGGTGGCTACACCTTC. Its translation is CASSLDGGQGSRGINGGYTF.

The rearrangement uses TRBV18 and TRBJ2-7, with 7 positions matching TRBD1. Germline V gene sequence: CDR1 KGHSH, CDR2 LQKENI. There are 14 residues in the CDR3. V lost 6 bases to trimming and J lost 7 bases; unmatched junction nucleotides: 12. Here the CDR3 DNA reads TGTGCCAGCTCGCCCCAAAGGGACAGTTGGGAGCAGTACTTC. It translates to CASSPQRDSWEQYF.

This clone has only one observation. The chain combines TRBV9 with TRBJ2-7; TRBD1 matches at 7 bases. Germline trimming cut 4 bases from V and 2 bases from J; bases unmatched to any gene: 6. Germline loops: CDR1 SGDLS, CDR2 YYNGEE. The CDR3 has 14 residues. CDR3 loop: CASSPHRGAYEQYF. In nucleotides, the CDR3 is TGTGCCAGCAGCCCCCACAGGGGCGCCTACGAGCAGTACTTC. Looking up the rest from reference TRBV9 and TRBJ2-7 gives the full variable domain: DSGVTQTPKHLITATGQRVTLRCSPRSGDLSVYWYQQSLDQGLQFLIQYYNGEERAKGNILERFSAQQFPDLHSELNLSSLELGDSALYFCASSPHRGAYEQYFGPGTRLTVT.

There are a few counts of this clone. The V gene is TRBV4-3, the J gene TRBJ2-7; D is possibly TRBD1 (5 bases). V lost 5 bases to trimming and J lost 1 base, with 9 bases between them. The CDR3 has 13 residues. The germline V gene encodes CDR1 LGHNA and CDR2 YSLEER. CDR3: CASSSDSSYEQYF. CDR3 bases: TGCGCCAGCAGCTCCGACAGTTCCTACGAGCAGTACTTC.

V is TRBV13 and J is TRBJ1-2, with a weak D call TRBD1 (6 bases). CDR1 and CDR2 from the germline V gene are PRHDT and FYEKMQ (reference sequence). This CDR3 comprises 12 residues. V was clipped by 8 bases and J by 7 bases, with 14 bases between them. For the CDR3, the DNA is TGTGCCAGCGATAAGGGGGACGGTGGCTACACCTTC. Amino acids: CASDKGDGGYTF.

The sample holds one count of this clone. The CDR3 coding sequence is TGTGCCAGCAGCGCTGGACAGGGCGGGATTGGCTACACCTTC. Its protein is CASSAGQGGIGYTF. This sequence joins TRBV9 and TRBJ1-2; 8 nucleotides match TRBD1. The germline gives CDR1 SGDLS, CDR2 YYNGEE. Losses at the gene ends were 3 bases for V and 7 bases for J; bases not matched to a gene: 8. The CDR3 sequence is 14 residues long. Complete variable domain (other parts from reference TRBV9 and TRBJ1-2): DSGVTQTPKHLITATGQRVTLRCSPRSGDLSVYWYQQSLDQGLQFLIQYYNGEERAKGNILERFSAQQFPDLHSELNLSSLELGDSALYFCASSAGQGGIGYTFGSGTRLTVV.

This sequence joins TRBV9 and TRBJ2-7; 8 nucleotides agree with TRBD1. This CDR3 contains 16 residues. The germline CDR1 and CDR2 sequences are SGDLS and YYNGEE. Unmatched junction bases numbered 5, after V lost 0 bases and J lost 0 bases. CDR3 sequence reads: CASSVGDGTGSYEQYF. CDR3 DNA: TGTGCCAGCAGCGTAGGGGATGGGACAGGCTCCTACGAGCAGTACTTC. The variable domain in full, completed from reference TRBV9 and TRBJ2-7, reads DSGVTQTPKHLITATGQRVTLRCSPRSGDLSVYWYQQSLDQGLQFLIQYYNGEERAKGNILERFSAQQFPDLHSELNLSSLELGDSALYFCASSVGDGTGSYEQYFGPGTRLTVT.

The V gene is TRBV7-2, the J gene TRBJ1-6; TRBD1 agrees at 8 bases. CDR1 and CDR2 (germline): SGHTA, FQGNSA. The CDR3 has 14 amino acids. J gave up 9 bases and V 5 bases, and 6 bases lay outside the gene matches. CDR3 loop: CASSADRVGSPLHF. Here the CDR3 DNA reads TGTGCCAGCAGCGCGGACAGGGTTGGTTCACCCCTCCACTTT.

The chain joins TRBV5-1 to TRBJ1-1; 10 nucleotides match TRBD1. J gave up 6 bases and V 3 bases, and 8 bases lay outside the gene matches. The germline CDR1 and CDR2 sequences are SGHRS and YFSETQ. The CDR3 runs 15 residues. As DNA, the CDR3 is TGCGCCAGCAGCTGGGGGGACAGGGGTATATCTGAAGCTTTCTTT. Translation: CASSWGDRGISEAFF.

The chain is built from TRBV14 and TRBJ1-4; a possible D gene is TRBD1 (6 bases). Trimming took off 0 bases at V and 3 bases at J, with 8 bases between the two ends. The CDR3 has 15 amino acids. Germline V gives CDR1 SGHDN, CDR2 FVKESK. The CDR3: CASSQDAGANEKLFF. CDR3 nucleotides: TGTGCCAGCAGCCAAGACGCAGGGGCTAATGAAAAACTGTTTTTT.

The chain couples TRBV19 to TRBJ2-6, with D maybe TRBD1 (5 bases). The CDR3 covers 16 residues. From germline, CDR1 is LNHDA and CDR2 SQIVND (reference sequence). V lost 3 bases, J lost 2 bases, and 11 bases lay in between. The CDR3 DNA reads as TGTGCCAGTAGTATCAGGGCAGCCACTGGGGCCAACGTCCTGACTTTC. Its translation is CASSIRAATGANVLTF.